This TCR beta chain was sequenced in a study of T cell clonality in common variable immunodeficiency. Study findings and constraints: In common variable immunodeficiency, TCR beta chains reportedly carried fewer deletions and N-nucleotide insertions. CVID subjects had higher TCRbeta clonality than healthy controls, most marked in about a third.

Remarks on this clone: The antigen is not known. The CDR3 end lies 3 residues beyond the end of the read and is filled in from the germline J gene.

Aged about 9 to 64 years, CVID subjects averaged around 43 years old. Blood came from CVID subjects not ill and not taking immunomodulatory or immunosuppressive medication. The junction had 5 bases not matched to a gene; V was cut back by 5 bases and J by 1 base. This CDR3 has 15 residues. CDR1 is SEHNR and CDR2 is FQNEAQ in the germline V gene (reference sequence). Data came from immunoSEQ multiplex PCR; TCRdb stores just in-frame clones and leaves some out. Recorded here are around 19,000 clones, none singletons. The sequence came from a human donor with common variable immunodeficiency. The sequencing sample was made of peripheral blood mononuclear cells. This chain uses TRBV7-9 with TRBJ2-3; TRBD2 aligns across 8 bases. The CDR3 sequence is CASSRETSGTDTQYF. The CDR3 bases that were read are TGTGCCAGCAGCCGCGAGACTAGCGGCACAGATACG. The full variable domain, rest sourced from reference TRBV7-9 and TRBJ2-3, is DTGVSQNPRHKITKRGQNVTFRCDPISEHNRLYWYRQTLGQGPEFLTYFQNEAQLEKSRLLSDRFSAERPKGSFSTLEIQRTEQGDSAMYLCASSRETSGTDTQYFGPGTRLTVL.